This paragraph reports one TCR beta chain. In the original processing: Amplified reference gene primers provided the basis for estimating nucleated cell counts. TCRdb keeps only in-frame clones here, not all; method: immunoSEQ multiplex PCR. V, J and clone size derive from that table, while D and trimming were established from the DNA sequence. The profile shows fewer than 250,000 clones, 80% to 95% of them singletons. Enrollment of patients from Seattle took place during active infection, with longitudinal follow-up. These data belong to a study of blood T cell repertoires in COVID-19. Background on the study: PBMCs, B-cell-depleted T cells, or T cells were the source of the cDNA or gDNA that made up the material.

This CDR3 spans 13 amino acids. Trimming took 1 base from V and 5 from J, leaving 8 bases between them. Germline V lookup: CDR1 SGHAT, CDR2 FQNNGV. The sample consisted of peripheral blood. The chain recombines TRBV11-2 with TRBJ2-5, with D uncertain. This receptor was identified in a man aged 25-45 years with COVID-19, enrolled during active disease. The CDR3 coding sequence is TGTGCCAGCAGCTTAGCTCTAGTGGAGACCCAGTACTTC. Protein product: CASSLALVETQYF.